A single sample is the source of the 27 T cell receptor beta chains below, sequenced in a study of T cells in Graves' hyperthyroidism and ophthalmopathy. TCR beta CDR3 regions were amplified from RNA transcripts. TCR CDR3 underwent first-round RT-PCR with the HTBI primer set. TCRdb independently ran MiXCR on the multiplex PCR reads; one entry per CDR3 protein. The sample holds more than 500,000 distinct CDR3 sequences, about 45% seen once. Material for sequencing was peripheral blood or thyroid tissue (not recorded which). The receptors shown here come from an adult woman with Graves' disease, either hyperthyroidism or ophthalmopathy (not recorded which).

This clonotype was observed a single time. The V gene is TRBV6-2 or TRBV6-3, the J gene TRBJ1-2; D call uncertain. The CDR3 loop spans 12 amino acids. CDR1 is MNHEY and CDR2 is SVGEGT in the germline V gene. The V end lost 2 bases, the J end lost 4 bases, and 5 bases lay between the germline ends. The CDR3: CASSYEVYGYTF. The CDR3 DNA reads TGTGCCAGCAGTTACGAGGTCTATGGCTACACCTTC.

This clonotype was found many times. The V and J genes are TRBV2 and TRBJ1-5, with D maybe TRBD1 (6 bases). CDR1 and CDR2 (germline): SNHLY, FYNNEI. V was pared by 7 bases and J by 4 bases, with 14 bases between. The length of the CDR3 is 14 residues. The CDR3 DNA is TGTGCCAGCACCGACCTAGGGGGGAATCAGCCCCAGCATTTT. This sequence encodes CASTDLGGNQPQHF.

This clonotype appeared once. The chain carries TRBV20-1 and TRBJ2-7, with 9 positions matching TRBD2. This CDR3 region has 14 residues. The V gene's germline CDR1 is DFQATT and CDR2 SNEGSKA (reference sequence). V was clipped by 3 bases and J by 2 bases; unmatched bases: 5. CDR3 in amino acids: CSASSAGGPYEQYF. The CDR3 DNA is TGCAGTGCTAGCTCAGCGGGAGGTCCCTACGAGCAGTACTTC.

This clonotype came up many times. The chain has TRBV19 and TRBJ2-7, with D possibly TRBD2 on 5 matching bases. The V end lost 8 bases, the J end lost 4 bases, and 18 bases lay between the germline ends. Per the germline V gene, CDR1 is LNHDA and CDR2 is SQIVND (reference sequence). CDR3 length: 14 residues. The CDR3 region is CASSEGKAPYEQYF. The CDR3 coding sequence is TGTGCCAGTTCCGAGGGAAAGGCCCCGTACGAGCAGTACTTC.

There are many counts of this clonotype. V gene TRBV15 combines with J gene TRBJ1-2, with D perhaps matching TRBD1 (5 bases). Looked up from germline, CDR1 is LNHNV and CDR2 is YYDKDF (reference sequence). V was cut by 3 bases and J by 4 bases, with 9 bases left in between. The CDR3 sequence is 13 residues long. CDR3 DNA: TGTGCCACCAGCAGGGACACCACCTATGGCTACACCTTC. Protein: CATSRDTTYGYTF.

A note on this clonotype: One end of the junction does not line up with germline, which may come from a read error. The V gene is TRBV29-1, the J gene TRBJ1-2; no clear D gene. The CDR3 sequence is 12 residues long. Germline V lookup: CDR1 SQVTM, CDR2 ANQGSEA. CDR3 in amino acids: CSVDAREYGHTF. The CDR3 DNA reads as TGCAGCGTTGACGCGAGGGAGTATGGCCACACCTTC.

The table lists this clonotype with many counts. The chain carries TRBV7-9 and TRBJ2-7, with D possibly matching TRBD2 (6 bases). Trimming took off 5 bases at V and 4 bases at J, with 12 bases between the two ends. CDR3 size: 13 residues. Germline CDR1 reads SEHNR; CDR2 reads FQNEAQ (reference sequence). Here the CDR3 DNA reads TGTGCCAGCAGCCGGGGGTCCGGGTACGAGCAGTACTTC. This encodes CASSRGSGYEQYF.

The CDR3 protein is CASSLAAVGREQYF. The CDR3 region has the DNA TGTGCCAGCAGCTTAGCTGCGGTGGGGCGCGAGCAGTACTTC. The chain recombines TRBV7-9 with TRBJ2-7; D is possibly TRBD1 (5 bases). The CDR3 has 14 amino acids. V shed 0 bases and J shed 6 bases, with 12 bases lying between them. Per the germline V gene, CDR1 is SEHNR and CDR2 is FQNEAQ (reference sequence).

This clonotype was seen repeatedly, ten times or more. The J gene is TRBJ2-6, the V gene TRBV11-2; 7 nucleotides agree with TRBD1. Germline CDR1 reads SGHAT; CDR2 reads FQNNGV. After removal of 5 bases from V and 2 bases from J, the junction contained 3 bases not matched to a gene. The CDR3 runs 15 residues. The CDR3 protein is CASSTGTAGANVLTF. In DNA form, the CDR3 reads TGTGCCAGCAGCACTGGGACAGCTGGGGCCAACGTCCTGACTTTC.

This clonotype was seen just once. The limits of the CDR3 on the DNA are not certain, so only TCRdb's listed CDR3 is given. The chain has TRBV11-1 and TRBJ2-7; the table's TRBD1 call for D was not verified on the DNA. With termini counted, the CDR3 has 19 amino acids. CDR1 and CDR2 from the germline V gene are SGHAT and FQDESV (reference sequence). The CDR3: CASSFYICRAIGPSYEQYF.

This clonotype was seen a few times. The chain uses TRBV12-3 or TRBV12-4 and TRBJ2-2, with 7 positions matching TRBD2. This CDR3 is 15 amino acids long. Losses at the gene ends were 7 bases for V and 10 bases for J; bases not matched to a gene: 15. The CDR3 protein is CASKGPGRGLEELFF. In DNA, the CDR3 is TGTGCCAGCAAGGGACCCGGGAGAGGACTAGAGGAGCTGTTTTTT.

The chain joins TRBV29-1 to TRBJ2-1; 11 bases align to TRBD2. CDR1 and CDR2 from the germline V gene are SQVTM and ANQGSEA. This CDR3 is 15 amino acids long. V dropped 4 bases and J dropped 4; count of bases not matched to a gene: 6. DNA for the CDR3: TGCAGCGTTGGGGGCGGGACTAGCGGATACAATGAGCAGTTCTTC. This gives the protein CSVGGGTSGYNEQFF.

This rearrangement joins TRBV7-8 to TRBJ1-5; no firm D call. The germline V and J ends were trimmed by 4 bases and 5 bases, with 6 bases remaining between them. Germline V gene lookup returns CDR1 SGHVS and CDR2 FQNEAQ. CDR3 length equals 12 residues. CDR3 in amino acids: CASSSNDQPQHF. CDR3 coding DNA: TGTGCCAGCAGCTCAAATGATCAGCCCCAGCATTTT. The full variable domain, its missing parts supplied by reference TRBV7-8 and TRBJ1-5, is GAGVSQSPRYKVAKRGQDVALRCDPISGHVSLFWYQQALGQGPEFLTYFQNEAQLDKSGLPSDRFFAERPEGSVSTLKIQRTQQEDSAVYLCASSSNDQPQHFGDGTRLSIL.

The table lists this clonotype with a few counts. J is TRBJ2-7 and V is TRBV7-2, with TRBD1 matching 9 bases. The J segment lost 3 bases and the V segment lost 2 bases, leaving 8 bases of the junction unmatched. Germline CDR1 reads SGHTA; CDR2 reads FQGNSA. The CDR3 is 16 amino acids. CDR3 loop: CASSLYVTGGSYEQYF. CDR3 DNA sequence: TGTGCCAGCAGCTTATATGTTACAGGGGGCAGCTACGAGCAGTACTTC.

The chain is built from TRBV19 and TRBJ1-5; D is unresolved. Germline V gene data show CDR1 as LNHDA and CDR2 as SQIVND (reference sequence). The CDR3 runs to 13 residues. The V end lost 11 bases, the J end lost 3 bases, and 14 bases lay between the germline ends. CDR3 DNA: TGTGCCGCAGCTGGACGGAACAATCAGCCCCAGCATTTT. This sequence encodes CAAAGRNNQPQHF.

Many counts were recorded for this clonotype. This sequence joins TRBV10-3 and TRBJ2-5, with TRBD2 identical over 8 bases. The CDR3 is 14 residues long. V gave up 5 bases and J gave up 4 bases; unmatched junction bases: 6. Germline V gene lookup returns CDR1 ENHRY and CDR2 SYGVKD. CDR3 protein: CAISLHRGGETQYF. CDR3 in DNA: TGTGCCATCAGTCTACACCGGGGGGGAGAGACCCAGTACTTC.

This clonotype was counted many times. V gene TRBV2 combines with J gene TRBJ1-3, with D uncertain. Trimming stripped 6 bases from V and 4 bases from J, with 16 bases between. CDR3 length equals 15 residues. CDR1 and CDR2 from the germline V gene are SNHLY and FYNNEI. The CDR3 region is CASRPEGQSGNTIYF. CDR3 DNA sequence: TGTGCCAGCAGGCCAGAGGGCCAGTCGGGAAACACCATATATTTT.

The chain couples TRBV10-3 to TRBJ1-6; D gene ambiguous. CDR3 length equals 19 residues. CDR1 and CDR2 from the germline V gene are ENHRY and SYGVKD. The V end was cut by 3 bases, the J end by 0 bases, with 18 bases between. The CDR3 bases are TGTGCCATCAGTGATCCGGGGAGACCAACGAGCTCCTATAATTCACCCCTCCACTTT. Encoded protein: CAISDPGRPTSSYNSPLHF.

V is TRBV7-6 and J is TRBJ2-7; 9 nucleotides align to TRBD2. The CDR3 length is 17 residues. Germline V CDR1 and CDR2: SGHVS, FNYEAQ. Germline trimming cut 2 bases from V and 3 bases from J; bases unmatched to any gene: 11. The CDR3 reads CASSLSPLKREVYEQYF. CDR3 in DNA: TGTGCCAGCAGCTTATCCCCCCTCAAGCGGGAGGTCTACGAGCAGTACTTC.

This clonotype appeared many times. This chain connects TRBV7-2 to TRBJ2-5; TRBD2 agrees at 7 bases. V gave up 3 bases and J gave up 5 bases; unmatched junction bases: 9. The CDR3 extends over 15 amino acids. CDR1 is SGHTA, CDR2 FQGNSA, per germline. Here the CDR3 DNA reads TGTGCCAGCAGCTTGGGGGGAGGGGCCGCGGAGACCCAGTACTTC. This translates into CASSLGGGAAETQYF.

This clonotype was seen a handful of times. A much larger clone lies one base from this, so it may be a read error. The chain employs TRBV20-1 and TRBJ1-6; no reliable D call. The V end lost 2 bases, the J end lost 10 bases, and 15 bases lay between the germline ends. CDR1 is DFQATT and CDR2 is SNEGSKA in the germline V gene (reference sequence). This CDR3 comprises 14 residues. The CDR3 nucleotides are TGCAGTGCTAGACCCCACGGTGAAGGGTCACCCCTCCACTTT. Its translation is CSARPHGEGSPLHF.

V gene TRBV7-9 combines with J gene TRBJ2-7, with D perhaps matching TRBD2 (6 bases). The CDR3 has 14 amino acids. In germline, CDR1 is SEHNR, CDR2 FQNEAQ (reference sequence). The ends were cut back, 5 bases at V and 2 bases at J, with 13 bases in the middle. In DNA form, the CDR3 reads TGTGCCAGCAGCCCTCCGGGACTGGCCTACGAGCAGTACTTC. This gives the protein CASSPPGLAYEQYF.

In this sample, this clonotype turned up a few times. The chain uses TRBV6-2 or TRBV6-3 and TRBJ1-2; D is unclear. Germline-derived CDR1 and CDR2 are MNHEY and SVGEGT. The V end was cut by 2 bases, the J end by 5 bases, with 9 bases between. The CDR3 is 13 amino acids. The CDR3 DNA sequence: TGTGCCAGCAGTTACCCCCTCGGGTATGGCTACACCTTC. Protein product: CASSYPLGYGYTF.

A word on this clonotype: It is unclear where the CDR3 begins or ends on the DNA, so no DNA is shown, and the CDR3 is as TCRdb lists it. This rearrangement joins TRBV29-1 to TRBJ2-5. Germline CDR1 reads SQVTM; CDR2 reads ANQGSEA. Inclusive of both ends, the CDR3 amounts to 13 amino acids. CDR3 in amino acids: CSVHAFGVGTQYF.

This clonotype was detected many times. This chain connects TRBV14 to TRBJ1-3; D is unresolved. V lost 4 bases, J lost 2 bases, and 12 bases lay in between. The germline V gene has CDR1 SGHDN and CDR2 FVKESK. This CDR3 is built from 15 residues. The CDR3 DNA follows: TGTGCCAGCAGCCCACCCGTAGCAGCTGGAAACACCATATATTTT. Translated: CASSPPVAAGNTIYF. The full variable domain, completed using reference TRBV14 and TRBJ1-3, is EAGVTQFPSHSVIEKGQTVTLRCDPISGHDNLYWYRRVMGKEIKFLLHFVKESKQDESGMPNNRFLAERTGGTYSTLKVQPAELEDSGVYFCASSPPVAAGNTIYFGEGSWLTVV.

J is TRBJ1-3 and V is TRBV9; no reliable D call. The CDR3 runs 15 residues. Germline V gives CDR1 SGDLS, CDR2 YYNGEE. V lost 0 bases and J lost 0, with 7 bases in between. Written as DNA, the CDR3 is TGTGCCAGCAGCGTAGGTGTTGGCTCTGGAAACACCATATATTTT. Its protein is CASSVGVGSGNTIYF.

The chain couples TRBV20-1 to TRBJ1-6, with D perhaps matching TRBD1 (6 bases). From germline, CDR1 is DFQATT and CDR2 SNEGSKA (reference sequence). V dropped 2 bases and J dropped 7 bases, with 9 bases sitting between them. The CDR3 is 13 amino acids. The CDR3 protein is CSARNTGNSPLHF. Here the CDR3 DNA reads TGCAGTGCTAGAAACACAGGGAATTCACCCCTCCACTTT.